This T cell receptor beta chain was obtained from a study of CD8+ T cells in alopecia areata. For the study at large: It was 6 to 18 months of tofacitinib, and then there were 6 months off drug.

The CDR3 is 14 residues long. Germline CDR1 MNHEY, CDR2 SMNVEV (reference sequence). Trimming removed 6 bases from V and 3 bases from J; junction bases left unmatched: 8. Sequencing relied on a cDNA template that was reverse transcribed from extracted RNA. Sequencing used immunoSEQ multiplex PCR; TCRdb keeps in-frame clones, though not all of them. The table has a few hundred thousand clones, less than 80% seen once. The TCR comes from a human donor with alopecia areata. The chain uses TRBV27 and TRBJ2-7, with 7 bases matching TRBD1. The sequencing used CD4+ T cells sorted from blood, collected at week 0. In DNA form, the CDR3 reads TGTGCCAGCAGGAGAAAGGGGGCGTACTACGAGCAGTACTTC. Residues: CASRRKGAYYEQYF.